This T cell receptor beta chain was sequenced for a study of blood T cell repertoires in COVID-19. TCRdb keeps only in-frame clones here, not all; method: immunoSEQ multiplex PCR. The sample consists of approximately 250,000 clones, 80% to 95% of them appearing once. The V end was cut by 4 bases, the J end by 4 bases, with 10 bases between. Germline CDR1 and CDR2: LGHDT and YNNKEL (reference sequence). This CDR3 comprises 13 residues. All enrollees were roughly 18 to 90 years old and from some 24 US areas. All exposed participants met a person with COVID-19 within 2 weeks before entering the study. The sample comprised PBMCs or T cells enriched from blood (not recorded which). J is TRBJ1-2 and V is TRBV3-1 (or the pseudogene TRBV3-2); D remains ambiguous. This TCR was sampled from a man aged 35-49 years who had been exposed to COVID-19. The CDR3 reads CASSPTRGYGYTF. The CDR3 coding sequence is TGTGCCAGCAGCCCCACCAGAGGCTATGGCTACACCTTC.